This note documents a single T cell receptor (beta chain) sequence. Its antigen remains unidentified. This record belongs to a study of radiotherapy plus CTLA-4 blockade in lung cancer. The assay was immunoSEQ multiplex PCR, and TCRdb's table has in-frame clones only and misses some. The data contain 35,000 to 45,000 clones, 55% to 80% of them seen just once; the ten biggest clones take up 11%. The trim removed 5 bases at V and 5 bases at J, leaving 8 bases unmatched. CDR1 is MNHNS, CDR2 SASEGT, per germline. The CDR3 consists of 15 residues. Findings and caveats of the study: Clones derived from tumor TCRs expanded in blood after radiotherapy plus ipilimumab.

The receptor was derived from a human donor with non-small cell lung cancer who had stable disease on radiotherapy plus ipilimumab. This sequence joins TRBV6-1 and TRBJ2-5; 10 nucleotides align to TRBD2. Sequenced material: peripheral blood, taken from a patient treated with radiotherapy plus ipilimumab. CDR3 nucleotides: TGTGCCAGCAGTCGAGGGCCTAGCGGGGGTGAGACCCAGTACTTC. Amino acids: CASSRGPSGGETQYF.